This T cell receptor beta chain was found in a study of radiotherapy plus CTLA-4 blockade in lung cancer. About the study: Of all patients, approximately 17% responded objectively and approximately 31% showed disease control. Notes on the study in general: Once radiotherapy plus ipilimumab had been given, TCR clones derived from tumor expanded in blood. Reports identified early blood T cell clone dynamics, with interferon-beta, as the best response predictor.

With regard to this clone: No antigen is known for it.

Produced via immunoSEQ multiplex PCR; TCRdb's table is partial and in-frame only. The repertoire holds 30,000 to 40,000 clones, with 70% to 75% as singletons. With ipilimumab providing CTLA-4 blockade, focal radiation was administered to patients who had chemo-refractory metastatic non-small-cell lung cancer. The V end lost 4 bases, the J end lost 8 bases, and 10 bases lay between the germline ends. The CDR3 covers 12 residues. Germline V gene lookup returns CDR1 SGDLS and CDR2 YYNGEE. This sample comprised peripheral blood, obtained from a patient treated with radiotherapy plus ipilimumab. This clonotype was sampled from a human donor with non-small cell lung cancer that progressed on radiotherapy plus ipilimumab. The V call is TRBV9, the J call TRBJ1-3; the D is unclear. The CDR3 DNA follows: TGTGCCAGCAGCCCCTATCAGGACACCATATATTTT. Translating it yields CASSPYQDTIYF.